The T cell receptor beta chain described here comes from a study of metastatic and nonmetastatic thyroid tumors. Study information: A comparison of repertoires was made across blood and tumor or nodule tissue from malignant and benign thyroid patients.

Prior to thyroid surgery, none of the patients had received any treatment. Study-level points and caveats: A significant increase in TCR beta diversity was reportedly seen in malignant thyroid tumors relative to benign nodules, in blood and tumor.

This clone was seen a few times. The antigen is unknown. Germline and junction disagree at one end, which may indicate a read error. Authors' analysis steps: A classifier for distant metastasis in papillary thyroid cancer was constructed using CDR3 differences observed across clinicopathological groups. Using MiXCR, TCRdb re-called clones from the PCR reads. The V and J calls reflect TCRdb's pipeline rather than the authors' work. The table lists about 41,000 clones, around 24% of them singletons. The receptor comes from a female donor with papillary thyroid cancer or a benign thyroid nodule (not recorded which). Some clones in this sample may be carry-over from other donors' samples. Sequencing used tumor tissue.

The CDR3 loop is CASSLPGQGSHEHYF. The CDR3, as DNA: TGTGCCAGCAGTTTACCCGGACAGGGCTCGCACGAGCATTACTTC. The chain joins TRBV28 to TRBJ2-7; TRBD1 agrees at 8 bases. This CDR3 is 15 amino acids long. Per the germline V gene, CDR1 is MDHEN and CDR2 is SYDVKM.